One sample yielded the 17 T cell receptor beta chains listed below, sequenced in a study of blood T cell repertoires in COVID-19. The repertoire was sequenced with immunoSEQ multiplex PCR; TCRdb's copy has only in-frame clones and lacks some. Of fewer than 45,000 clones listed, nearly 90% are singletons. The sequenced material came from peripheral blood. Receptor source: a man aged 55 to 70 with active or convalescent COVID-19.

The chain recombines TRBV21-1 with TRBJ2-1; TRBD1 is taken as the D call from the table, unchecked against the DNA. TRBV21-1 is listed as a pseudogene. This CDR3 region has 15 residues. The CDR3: CASSKFRGSDNEQFF. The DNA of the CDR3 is TGTGCCAGCAGCAAATTCAGGGGCTCTGACAATGAGCAGTTCTTC.

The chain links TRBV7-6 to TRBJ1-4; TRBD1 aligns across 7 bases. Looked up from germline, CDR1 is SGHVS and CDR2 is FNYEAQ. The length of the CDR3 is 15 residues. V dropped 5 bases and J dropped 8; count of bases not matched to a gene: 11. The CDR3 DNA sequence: TGTGCCAGCAGCGGGCCGGGACAGCGAGGGGAAAAACTGTTTTTT. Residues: CASSGPGQRGEKLFF.

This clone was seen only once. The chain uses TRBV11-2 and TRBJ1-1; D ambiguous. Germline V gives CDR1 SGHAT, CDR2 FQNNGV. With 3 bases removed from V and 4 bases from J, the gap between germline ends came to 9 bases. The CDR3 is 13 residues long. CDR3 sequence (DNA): TGTGCCAGCAGCTTGGAAGGGAGCACTGAAGCTTTCTTT. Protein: CASSLEGSTEAFF.

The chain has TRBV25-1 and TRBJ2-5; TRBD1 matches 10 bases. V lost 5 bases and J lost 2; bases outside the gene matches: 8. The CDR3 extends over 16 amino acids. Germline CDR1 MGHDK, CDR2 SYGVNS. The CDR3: CASSPLGDRGQETQYF. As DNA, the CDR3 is TGTGCCAGCAGTCCACTCGGGGACAGGGGACAAGAGACCCAGTACTTC.

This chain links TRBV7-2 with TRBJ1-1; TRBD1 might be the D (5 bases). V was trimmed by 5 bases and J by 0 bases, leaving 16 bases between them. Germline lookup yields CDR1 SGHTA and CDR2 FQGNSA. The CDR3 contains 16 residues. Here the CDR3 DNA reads TGTGCCAGCAGCCCCCGCCTGACAGCGATGAACACTGAAGCTTTCTTT. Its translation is CASSPRLTAMNTEAFF.

The DNA for the CDR3 is TGCGCCAGCAGCTCCCCCGGACTAGCGTCCGAGACCCAGTACTTC. Encoded protein: CASSSPGLASETQYF. V gene TRBV5-1 combines with J gene TRBJ2-5; 9 bases are a match to TRBD2. Trimming removed 3 bases from V and 5 bases from J; junction bases left unmatched: 8. Germline-derived CDR1 and CDR2 are SGHRS and YFSETQ. The CDR3 has 15 residues.

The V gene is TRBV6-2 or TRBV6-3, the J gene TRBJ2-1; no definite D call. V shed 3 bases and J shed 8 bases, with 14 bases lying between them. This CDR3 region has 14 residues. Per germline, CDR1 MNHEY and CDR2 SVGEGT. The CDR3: CASSYPFRGDEQFF. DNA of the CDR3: TGTGCCAGCAGTTATCCGTTTAGAGGCGATGAGCAGTTCTTC.

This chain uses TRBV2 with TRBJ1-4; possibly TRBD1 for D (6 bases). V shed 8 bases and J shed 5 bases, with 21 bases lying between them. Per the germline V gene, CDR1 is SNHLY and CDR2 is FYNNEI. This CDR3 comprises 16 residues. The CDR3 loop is CASSLNPGQMNEKLFF. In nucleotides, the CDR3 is TGTGCCAGCTCCTTGAATCCGGGACAAATGAATGAAAAACTGTTTTTT.

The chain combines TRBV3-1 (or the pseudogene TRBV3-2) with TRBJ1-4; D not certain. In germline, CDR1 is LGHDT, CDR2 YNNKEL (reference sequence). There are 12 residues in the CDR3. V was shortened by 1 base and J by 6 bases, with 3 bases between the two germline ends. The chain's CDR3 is CASSQADEKLFF. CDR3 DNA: TGTGCCAGCAGCCAAGCGGATGAAAAACTGTTTTTT.

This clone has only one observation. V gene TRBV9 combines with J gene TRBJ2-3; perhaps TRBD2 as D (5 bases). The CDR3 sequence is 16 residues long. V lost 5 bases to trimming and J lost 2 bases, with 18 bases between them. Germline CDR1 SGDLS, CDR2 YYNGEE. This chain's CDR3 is CASSLPRDKPTDTQYF. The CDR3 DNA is TGTGCCAGCAGTCTTCCCCGGGATAAACCCACAGATACGCAGTATTTT.

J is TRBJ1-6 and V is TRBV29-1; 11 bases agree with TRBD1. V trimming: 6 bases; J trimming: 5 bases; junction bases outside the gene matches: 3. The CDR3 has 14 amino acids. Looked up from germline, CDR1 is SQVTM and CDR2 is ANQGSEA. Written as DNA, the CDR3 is TGCAGCGTCCGGGACAGGGGGGATAATTCACCCCTCCACTTT. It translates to CSVRDRGDNSPLHF.

This chain's CDR3 is CASSGDSHEQYF. CDR3 coding DNA: TGCGCCAGCAGCGGGGACAGCCACGAGCAGTACTTC. The V call is TRBV10-1, the J call TRBJ2-7; 7 nucleotides line up with TRBD1. The germline V gene has CDR1 WNHNN and CDR2 SYGVQD (reference sequence). This CDR3 is built from 12 residues. V lost 6 bases, J lost 5 bases, and 4 bases stayed unmatched.

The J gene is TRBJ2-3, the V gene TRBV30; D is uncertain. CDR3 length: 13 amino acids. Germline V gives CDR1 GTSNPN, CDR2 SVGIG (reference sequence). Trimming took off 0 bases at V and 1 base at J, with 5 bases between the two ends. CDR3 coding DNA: TGTGCCTGGAGTGTCCAGGGCACAGATACGCAGTATTTT. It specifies CAWSVQGTDTQYF.

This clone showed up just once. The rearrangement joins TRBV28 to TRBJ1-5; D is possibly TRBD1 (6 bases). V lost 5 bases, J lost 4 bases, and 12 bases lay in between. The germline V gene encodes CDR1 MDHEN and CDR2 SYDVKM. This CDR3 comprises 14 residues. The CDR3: CASSDGTHNQPQHF. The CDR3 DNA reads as TGTGCCAGCAGTGACGGGACACATAATCAGCCCCAGCATTTT.

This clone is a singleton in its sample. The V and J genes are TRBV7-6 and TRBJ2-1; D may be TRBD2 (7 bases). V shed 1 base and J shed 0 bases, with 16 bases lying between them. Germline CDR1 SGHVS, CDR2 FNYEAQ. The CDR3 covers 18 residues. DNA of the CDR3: TGTGCCAGCAGCTTAGATGGGGGGGCAGACCTCTCCTACAATGAGCAGTTCTTC. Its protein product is CASSLDGGADLSYNEQFF.

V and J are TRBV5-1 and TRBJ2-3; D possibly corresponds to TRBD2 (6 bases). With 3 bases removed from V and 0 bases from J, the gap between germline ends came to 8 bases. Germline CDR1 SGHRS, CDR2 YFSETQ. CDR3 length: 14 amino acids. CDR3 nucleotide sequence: TGCGCCAGCAGCTGGGACTGGAGCACAGATACGCAGTATTTT. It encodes CASSWDWSTDTQYF.

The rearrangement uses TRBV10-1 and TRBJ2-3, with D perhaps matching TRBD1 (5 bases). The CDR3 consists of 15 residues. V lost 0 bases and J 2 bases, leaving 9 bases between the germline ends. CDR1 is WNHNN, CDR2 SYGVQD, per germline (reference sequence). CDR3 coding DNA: TGCGCCAGCAGTGAGTCGTCCAGGGCCACAGATACGCAGTATTTT. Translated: CASSESSRATDTQYF.